The clone carrying this T cell receptor (beta chain) was recorded at least ten times. The sample belongs to a study of kidney transplant recipient with SARS-CoV-2 infection. The germline CDR1 and CDR2 sequences are LGHDT and YNNKEL (reference sequence). V lost 4 bases and J lost 5, with 23 bases in between. The CDR3 runs 18 residues. TCRdb itself ran the reads through MiXCR, one entry per CDR3 protein. The sample shows 200,000 to 300,000 distinct CDR3 sequences, around 28% of them seen only once. The TCR originated in a male patient between 25 and 39 years old who had COVID-19 and was a kidney transplant recipient. A subset of T cells may come from the graft donor. This chain joins TRBV3-1 and TRBJ2-2; D gene uncertain. Sequencing was performed on a blood sample, taken at baseline and on roughly day 120 from a kidney transplant recipient. The CDR3 DNA is TGTGCCAGCAGCCCAGGCAATCCCATTTCAGGCTTGACCGGGGAGCTGTTTTTT. It yields the protein CASSPGNPISGLTGELFF.